The 5 T cell receptor beta chains presented below share a single source sample, sequenced in a study of cytomegalovirus exposure and HLA in healthy donors. Data came from immunoSEQ multiplex PCR; TCRdb stores just in-frame clones and leaves some out. Among about 82,000 clones listed, about 92% were seen once. Sequenced material: PBMCs. The source is a man aged 18-30 years in good health and CMV-seronegative.

The chain recombines TRBV29-1 with TRBJ2-7; 11 positions agree with TRBD2. Germline CDR1 SQVTM, CDR2 ANQGSEA. Trimming at V came to 8 bases and at J to 5 bases, leaving 8 bases not matched to a gene. There are 13 residues in the CDR3. The CDR3 here is CSCSGLAANEQYF. CDR3 coding DNA: TGCAGCTGTTCGGGACTAGCGGCGAACGAGCAGTACTTC.

The CDR3 is CASSQDGLGSGSYEQYF. CDR3 DNA sequence: TGTGCCAGCAGCCAAGATGGGTTGGGTAGCGGTTCCTACGAGCAGTACTTC. V and J are TRBV4-2 and TRBJ2-7, with a weak D call TRBD2 (6 bases). V dropped 0 bases and J dropped 1 base, with 16 bases sitting between them. This CDR3 contains 17 residues. Germline V lookup: CDR1 LGHNA, CDR2 YNFKEQ.

The J gene is TRBJ1-1, the V gene TRBV19, with D maybe TRBD1 (6 bases). The ends were cut back, 3 bases at V and 5 bases at J, with 13 bases in the middle. Per germline, CDR1 LNHDA and CDR2 SQIVND (reference sequence). The CDR3 totals 14 residues. CDR3 loop: CASSINGGLTEAFF. In nucleotides, the CDR3 is TGTGCCAGTAGTATTAACGGGGGGCTTACTGAAGCTTTCTTT.

V and J are TRBV30 and TRBJ1-6, with D possibly matching TRBD1 (5 bases). Germline CDR1 and CDR2: GTSNPN and SVGIG (reference sequence). The V gene lost 3 bases and the J gene lost 7 bases, with 13 bases spanning the gap. The CDR3 has 14 amino acids. In nucleotides, the CDR3 is TGTGCCTGGAGAAGCTGGCAGGGAAATTCACCCCTCCACTTT. Translating it yields CAWRSWQGNSPLHF. The full variable domain, with the rest looked up from reference TRBV30 and TRBJ1-6, is SQTIHQWPATLVQPVGSPLSLECTVEGTSNPNLYWYRQAAGRGLQLLFYSVGIGQISSEVPQNLSASRPQDRQFILSSKKLLLSDSGFYLCAWRSWQGNSPLHFGNGTRLTVT.

This clone was picked up one time. The rearrangement uses TRBV2 and TRBJ2-1, with TRBD1 matching 10 bases. The CDR3 is 15 residues long. From germline, CDR1 is SNHLY and CDR2 FYNNEI. After removal of 5 bases from V and 5 bases from J, the junction contained 6 bases not matched to a gene. The CDR3 region is CASSHRDRGNNEQFF. For the CDR3, the DNA is TGTGCCAGCAGTCACCGGGACAGGGGAAACAATGAGCAGTTCTTC.